The 11 T cell receptor beta chains listed next were all sequenced from one sample in a study of blood T cell repertoires in COVID-19. The assay was immunoSEQ multiplex PCR, and TCRdb's table has in-frame clones only and misses some. In the table there are a few hundred thousand clones, roughly 91% of which are singletons. Sequencing used peripheral blood. These receptors came from a woman aged 25 to 39 with COVID-19, enrolled during active disease.

The chain carries TRBV5-6 and TRBJ1-3, with D unclear. The length of the CDR3 is 15 residues. Trimming removed 0 bases from V and 2 bases from J, with 9 bases in between. Per germline, CDR1 SGHDT and CDR2 YYEEEE. In DNA, the CDR3 is TGTGCCAGCAGCTTGGATCCTAGTCCTGGAAACACCATATATTTT. Translated, it gives CASSLDPSPGNTIYF.

The chain uses TRBV9 and TRBJ2-7; 7 bases agree with TRBD1. V shed 3 bases, J shed 2 bases, and the junction held 5 bases outside the gene matches. CDR3 length equals 14 residues. In germline, CDR1 is SGDLS, CDR2 YYNGEE. The CDR3 reads CASSAPGQPYEQYF. CDR3 DNA: TGTGCCAGCAGCGCACCGGGACAGCCCTACGAGCAGTACTTC. Full variable domain (outside the CDR3, taken from reference TRBV9 and TRBJ2-7): DSGVTQTPKHLITATGQRVTLRCSPRSGDLSVYWYQQSLDQGLQFLIQYYNGEERAKGNILERFSAQQFPDLHSELNLSSLELGDSALYFCASSAPGQPYEQYFGPGTRLTVT.

V gene TRBV4-1 combines with J gene TRBJ2-5; TRBD2 might be the D (5 bases). The CDR3 loop spans 15 amino acids. In germline, CDR1 is MGHRA, CDR2 YSYEKL. V shed 4 bases and J shed 5 bases, with 17 bases lying between them. CDR3 protein: CASSPGPRGSETQYF. The CDR3 DNA follows: TGCGCCAGCAGCCCCGGACCTCGAGGGAGCGAGACCCAGTACTTC.

V is TRBV7-9 and J is TRBJ1-2; no reliable D call. V was cut by 3 bases and J by 4 bases, with 9 bases left in between. The CDR3 loop spans 13 amino acids. Germline CDR1 SEHNR, CDR2 FQNEAQ (reference sequence). Written as DNA, the CDR3 is TGTGCCAGCAGCTTTGGTGGGAGCTATGGCTACACCTTC. Translation gives CASSFGGSYGYTF.

The chain carries TRBV7-8 and TRBJ1-5; tentative D call: TRBD1 (5 bases). The CDR3 is 16 amino acids. V dropped 1 base and J dropped 4 bases, with 14 bases sitting between them. Germline V lookup: CDR1 SGHVS, CDR2 FQNEAQ. CDR3 nucleotides: TGTGCCAGCAGCTTAGGGGCAGCAGGGTCGAATCAGCCCCAGCATTTT. This gives the protein CASSLGAAGSNQPQHF.

The gene calls are TRBV18 and TRBJ1-1, with D tentatively TRBD1 (6 bases). Germline V gene data show CDR1 as KGHSH and CDR2 as LQKENI. The CDR3 is made up of 16 amino acids. Trimming stripped 3 bases from V and 0 bases from J, with 14 bases between. CDR3: CASSPNPAGVNTEAFF. The DNA for the CDR3 is TGTGCCAGCTCACCCAACCCAGCAGGGGTGAACACTGAAGCTTTCTTT.

V is TRBV11-2 and J is TRBJ2-7; the D is unclear. Germline V CDR1 and CDR2: SGHAT, FQNNGV. The CDR3 consists of 13 residues. Between the trimmed V and J ends, which lost 2 bases and 4 bases, there was a span of 9 bases. The CDR3 loop is CASSLTGRYEQYV. CDR3 coding DNA: TGTGCCAGCAGCTTAACTGGTCGGTACGAGCAGTACGTC.

The chain uses TRBV11-2 and TRBJ1-3; weak D call: TRBD1 (6 bases). CDR3 size: 15 residues. With 5 bases removed from V and 3 bases from J, the gap between germline ends came to 14 bases. Per germline, CDR1 SGHAT and CDR2 FQNNGV. This chain's CDR3 is CASSLRGADGNTIYF. CDR3 DNA sequence: TGTGCCAGCAGCCTTCGGGGGGCTGATGGAAACACCATATATTTT.

V usage is TRBV19 and J usage is TRBJ2-7, with 7 bases aligning to TRBD1. CDR1 is LNHDA, CDR2 SQIVND, per germline (reference sequence). V gave up 7 bases and J gave up 3 bases; unmatched junction bases: 9. The CDR3 totals 14 residues. CDR3 loop: CASTSADRDYEQYF. CDR3 in DNA: TGTGCCAGTACCTCGGCCGACAGGGACTACGAGCAGTACTTC.

The table lists this clone with a count of one. The chain couples TRBV7-9 to TRBJ2-1; 7 bases map to TRBD1. The V gene's germline CDR1 is SEHNR and CDR2 FQNEAQ (reference sequence). Trimming took 6 bases from V and 1 from J; bases not matched to a gene: 6. The CDR3 consists of 15 residues. CDR3 amino acids: CASSKTGESYNEQFF. As DNA, the CDR3 is TGTGCCAGCAGTAAAACAGGGGAGTCCTACAATGAGCAGTTCTTC.

This chain uses TRBV6-6 with TRBJ1-1; D gene ambiguous. V was cut by 7 bases and J by 1 base, with 13 bases left in between. CDR1 and CDR2 (germline): MNHNY, SVGAGI (reference sequence). The CDR3 loop spans 14 amino acids. The CDR3 loop is CASTLLAQNTEAFF. The CDR3 DNA reads TGTGCCAGCACCTTACTCGCCCAGAACACTGAAGCTTTCTTT.